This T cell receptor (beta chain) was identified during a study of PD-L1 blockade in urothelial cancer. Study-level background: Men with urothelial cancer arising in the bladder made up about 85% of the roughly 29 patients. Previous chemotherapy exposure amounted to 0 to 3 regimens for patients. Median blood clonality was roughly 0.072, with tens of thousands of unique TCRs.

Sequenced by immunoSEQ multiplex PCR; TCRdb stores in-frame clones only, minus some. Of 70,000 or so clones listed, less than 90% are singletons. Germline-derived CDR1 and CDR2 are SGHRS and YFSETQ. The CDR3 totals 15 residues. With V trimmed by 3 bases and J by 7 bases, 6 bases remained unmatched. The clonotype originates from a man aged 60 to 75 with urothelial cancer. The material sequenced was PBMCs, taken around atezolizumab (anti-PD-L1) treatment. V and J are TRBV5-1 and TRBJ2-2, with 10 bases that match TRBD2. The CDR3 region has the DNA TGCGCCAGCAGCTCTAGCGGGAGTAAGAGCGGGGAGCTGTTTTTT. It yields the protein CASSSSGSKSGELFF. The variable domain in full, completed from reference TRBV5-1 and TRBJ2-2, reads KAGVTQTPRYLIKTRGQQVTLSCSPISGHRSVSWYQQTPGQGLQFLFEYFSETQRNKGNFPGRFSGRQFSNSRSEMNVSTLELGDSALYLCASSSSGSKSGELFFGEGSRLTVL.